This TCR beta chain came from a study of control samples from healthy donors and cancer patients. There are 20 residues in the CDR3. Germline lookup yields CDR1 SGHDN and CDR2 FVKESK. The V gene end was trimmed by 1 base and the J gene end by 1 base; junction bases not matched to a gene: 11. TCRdb's copy holds only in-frame clones and misses some; the assay was immunoSEQ multiplex PCR. The table lists over 150,000 clones, roughly 95% of them singletons. The clonotype comes from a woman aged 25-40 years in good health. The sequenced sample was blood. V is TRBV14 and J is TRBJ2-4; 12 bases fit TRBD2. The CDR3 nucleotides are TGTGCCAGCAGCCAAGTGCATCTAGCGGGAGGGGATCGTGCCAAAAACATTCAGTACTTC. It codes for CASSQVHLAGGDRAKNIQYF.